The clone carrying this T cell receptor beta chain was detected ten times or more. These data belong to a study of CD8+CD57+ T cells in acquired aplastic anemia. The template for TCR beta VDJ and CDR3 sequence profiling was genomic DNA. TCRdb processed the reads anew with MiXCR; each CDR3 protein has one entry. The table has about 270,000 distinct CDR3 sequences, approximately 57% seen once. This CDR3 region has 15 residues. From germline, CDR1 is SGHDT and CDR2 YYEEEE. V was shortened by 3 bases and J by 4 bases, with 13 bases between the two germline ends. V and J are TRBV5-6 and TRBJ2-2, with no clear D. The clonotype comes from a human donor with severe aplastic anemia or a healthy control (not recorded which). The sequenced sample consisted of sorted CD4+, CD8+, or CD8+CD57+ T cells (not recorded which) from PBMCs. The CDR3 reads CASSSNPGLTGELFF. The CDR3 nucleotides read TGTGCCAGCAGCTCGAACCCCGGGCTCACCGGGGAGCTGTTTTTT.